Listed below are T cell receptor beta chains from one sample, sequenced in a study of T cell repertoires in cytomegalovirus infection. From the reads, TCRdb called clonotypes with MiXCR, one entry per CDR3 protein. The sample holds roughly 200,000 distinct CDR3 sequences, about a sixth seen once. Material for sequencing was CD8+ T cells from PBMCs. These receptor sequences come from a human donor in good health (CMV status not recorded). Some clones in this sample may be carry-over from other donors' samples. The CDR3 runs from the conserved cysteine through the conserved F or W. Fields, in order: CDR3 length, clone size, V gene, J gene, D gene, CDR3 DNA, CDR3 protein. The D gene is left open where the match is weak. Size is stated for part of the rows, as once, few or many counts, or as a class when the clone is expanded.

13	few	TRBV7-2	TRBJ1-3	.	TGTGCCAGCGGTTCTGTCTCTGGAAACACCATATATTTT	CASGSVSGNTIYF
15	.	TRBV6-1	TRBJ1-5	.	TGTGCCAGCTGTTTCTTAGGACAGCCCAATCAGCCCCAGCATTTT	CASCFLGQPNQPQHF
14	.	TRBV20-1	TRBJ1-1	.	TGCAGTGCTAGGGTTATGACGGGGAACACTGAAGCTTTCTTT	CSARVMTGNTEAFF
16	.	TRBV7-9	TRBJ2-2	.	TGTGCCAGCAGCCCGCCGACTAGGGCTACCGAGGGGGAGCTGTTTTTT	CASSPPTRATEGELFF
16	few	TRBV12-3/TRBV12-4	TRBJ1-5	TRBD1	TGTGCCAGCAGCGCCGGGACAGTGAATAGCAATCAGCCCCAGCATTTT	CASSAGTVNSNQPQHF
16	few	TRBV7-9	TRBJ1-1	TRBD1	TGTGCCAGCAGTCCTCCCGGGACAGGGCCAGACACTGAAGCTTTCTTT	CASSPPGTGPDTEAFF
13	.	TRBV7-9	TRBJ1-1	.	TGTGCCAGCAGCGACAGACCCTGGGGTGAAGCTTTCTTT	CASSDRPWGEAFF
15	.	TRBV4-3	TRBJ2-7	.	TGCGCCAGCAGCCAAGACCCCGGGGAAGGCTACGAGCAGTACTTC	CASSQDPGEGYEQYF
14	few	TRBV5-1	TRBJ2-5	.	TGCGCCAGCAGCTTGCCGTCTTACCAAGAGACCCAGTACTTC	CASSLPSYQETQYF
15	.	TRBV20-1	TRBJ2-1	.	TGCAGTGCTAGAGAAGCGAACTACGTGAACGGTGAGCAGTTCTTC	CSAREANYVNGEQFF
15	.	TRBV7-9	TRBJ2-2	.	TGTGCCAGCAGCTTAGTTGGACTCAACACCGGGGAGCTGTTTTTT	CASSLVGLNTGELFF
16	.	TRBV4-1	TRBJ1-5	TRBD1	TGCGCCAGCAGCGACGGACAGGGCCCGAGCAATCAGCCCCAGCATTTT	CASSDGQGPSNQPQHF
13	many	TRBV7-2	TRBJ2-5	.	TGTGCCAGCATTCTCGGAAGATGGGAGACCCAGTACTTC	CASILGRWETQYF
19	.	TRBV7-2	TRBJ2-2	.	TGTGCCAGCTCGGGGATCTCCAATTGGGGCAGGTCGAACACCGGGGAGCTGTTTTTT	CASSGISNWGRSNTGELFF
15	few	TRBV7-3	TRBJ2-5	TRBD2	TGTGCCAGCAGCCCAACTGGGGGGGGCCAAGAGACCCAGTACTTC	CASSPTGGGQETQYF
14	.	TRBV12-3/TRBV12-4	TRBJ2-3	.	TGTGCCAGCAGTTCGGGGACTAGCACAGATACGCAGTATTTT	CASSSGTSTDTQYF
14	.	TRBV19	TRBJ1-1	.	TGTGCCAGTGAGCTGGAGACAGGGAACACTGAAGCTTTCTTT	CASELETGNTEAFF
17	.	TRBV12-3/TRBV12-4	TRBJ2-1	TRBD2	TGTGCCATCCTTAGGACTAGCGGGGGAAGCTCCTACAATGAGCAGTTCTTC	CAILRTSGGSSYNEQFF
19	.	TRBV28	TRBJ2-5	TRBD2	TGTGCCAGCAGTCCGGGGCCTAGCGGGGGGGCGAGTTTACGAGAGACCCAGTACTTC	CASSPGPSGGASLRETQYF
12	.	TRBV24-1	TRBJ2-2	.	TGTGCCACCCAAGGTTTGACCGGGGAGCTGTTTTTT	CATQGLTGELFF
17	many	TRBV4-1	TRBJ2-3	TRBD2	TGCGCCAGCAGCCAAGAAGGACTAGGCGGTTCGGCAGATACGCAGTATTTT	CASSQEGLGGSADTQYF
14	many	TRBV7-2	TRBJ2-5	.	TGTGCCAGCAGCTTAATCTACAGTGATGAGACCCAGTACTTC	CASSLIYSDETQYF
12	few	TRBV12-3/TRBV12-4	TRBJ2-5	.	TGTGCCAGCAGTTTTACAGGGGAGACCCAGTACTTC	CASSFTGETQYF
14	few	TRBV5-6	TRBJ1-1	TRBD1	TGTGCCAGCAGCTTCGGGACAGTGAACACTGAAGCTTTCTTT	CASSFGTVNTEAFF
16	few	TRBV7-9	TRBJ2-2	.	TGTGCCAGCAGCTCACTTAGACAGGAGGGGGCCGGGGAGCTGTTTTTT	CASSSLRQEGAGELFF
15	.	TRBV6-2/TRBV6-3	TRBJ2-7	.	TGTGCCAGCACCAAAGGGTGGGACCGAGCCTACGAGCAGTACTTC	CASTKGWDRAYEQYF
14	.	TRBV20-1	TRBJ2-2	TRBD1	TGCAGTGCTAGAACAGGGGTGAAGACCGGGGAGCTGTTTTTT	CSARTGVKTGELFF
15	few	TRBV5-8	TRBJ2-2	.	TGTGCCAGCAGGAGACCGGGACACCCCACCGGGGAGCTGTTTTTT	CASRRPGHPTGELFF
11	.	TRBV7-9	TRBJ2-3	.	TGTGCCAGCGAAGTGGCAGATACGCAGTATTTT	CASEVADTQYF
14	.	TRBV20-1	TRBJ2-1	TRBD2	TGCAGTGCTAGTAGACCTAGCGGGGATAATGAGCAGTTCTTC	CSASRPSGDNEQFF
11	.	TRBV7-2	TRBJ2-2	.	TGTGCCAGCATGCAAAGCCGGGAGCTGTTTTTT	CASMQSRELFF
13	many	TRBV7-2	TRBJ1-5	.	TGTGCCAGCGGTCCCCGGGGGGGAGAACCCCAGCATTTT	CASGPRGGEPQHF
12	.	TRBV7-6	TRBJ1-1	.	TGTGCCAGCAAGGGAATCAGTGAGGAAGCTTTCTTT	CASKGISEEAFF
17	.	TRBV18	TRBJ2-6	.	TGTGCCAGCTCACCACCGATCGACAGCTCTGGGGCCAACGTCCTGACTTTC	CASSPPIDSSGANVLTF
15	.	TRBV27	TRBJ2-5	.	TGTGCCAGCAGCTTGTTTACCGGGACCGTAGAGACCCAGTACTTC	CASSLFTGTVETQYF
14	.	TRBV4-1	TRBJ2-7	.	TGCGCCAGCAGCCAAGATTTCAGGGGCTACGAGCAGTACTTC	CASSQDFRGYEQYF
14	.	TRBV20-1	TRBJ1-2	TRBD1	TGCAGTGCAACCGGGACAGCAATTAACTATGGCTACACCTTC	CSATGTAINYGYTF
15	.	TRBV12-3/TRBV12-4	TRBJ2-1	TRBD1	TGTGCCAGCAGTTCTCCGGGACAGGGCTACAATGAGCAGTTCTTC	CASSSPGQGYNEQFF
12	.	TRBV7-9	TRBJ2-1	TRBD1	TGTGCCAGCAGCTCAACAGGGGATGAGCAGTTCTTC	CASSSTGDEQFF
13	.	TRBV29-1	TRBJ1-5	.	TGCAGCGTTGCATCGGATTCGGCTCAGCCCCAGCATTTT	CSVASDSAQPQHF
15	.	TRBV15	TRBJ2-3	.	TGTGCCACCAGCAGAGATGGACCTGACACAGATACGCAGTATTTT	CATSRDGPDTDTQYF
14	.	TRBV12-5	TRBJ2-5	TRBD1	TGTGCTAGTGGTGAACCGGGACAGCCAGAGACCCAGTACTTC	CASGEPGQPETQYF
14	.	TRBV12-3/TRBV12-4	TRBJ1-2	TRBD1	TGTGCCAGCATCCAAAGGGGGACAGGGAATGGCTACACCTTC	CASIQRGTGNGYTF
14	.	TRBV29-1	TRBJ2-7	TRBD1	TGCAGCGTTGAGAGGCCGGGACAGACCTACGAGCAGTACTTC	CSVERPGQTYEQYF
12	few	TRBV7-6	TRBJ2-2	.	TGTGCCAGCAGCTGGAAGGCCGGGGAGCTGTTTTTT	CASSWKAGELFF
13	.	TRBV11-1	TRBJ1-1	TRBD1	TGTGCCAGCAGCAGAAACAGGGGTACTGAAGCTTTCTTT	CASSRNRGTEAFF
16	few	TRBV7-9	TRBJ2-1	TRBD1	TGTGCCAGCCTAGGGACAGGGGGCAGCTCCTACAATGAGCAGTTCTTC	CASLGTGGSSYNEQFF
14	few	TRBV19	TRBJ1-1	TRBD1	TGTGCCAGTAGTGTCTACAGGGGAAACACTGAAGCTTTCTTT	CASSVYRGNTEAFF
13	.	TRBV9	TRBJ2-2	.	TGTGCCAGCAGCGTAGTGACTACCGGGGAGCTGTTTTTT	CASSVVTTGELFF
16	few	TRBV14	TRBJ2-6	.	TGTGCCAGCAGCCAAGATCGGGCAGCCGGGGCCAACGTCCTGACTTTC	CASSQDRAAGANVLTF
15	few	TRBV5-1	TRBJ2-1	.	TGCGCCAGCAGCTTTTTAGACCCCGCCAGGGGTGAGCAGTTCTTC	CASSFLDPARGEQFF
18	.	TRBV28	TRBJ1-5	.	TGTGCCAGCAGTTCCTTACTCCCGGCGTCCGATAGCAATCAGCCCCAGCATTTT	CASSSLLPASDSNQPQHF
17	few	TRBV6-1	TRBJ1-3	TRBD1	TGTGCCAGCAGTGACGCGCGGACAGGTCTACCTGGAAACACCATATATTTT	CASSDARTGLPGNTIYF
9	.	TRBV6-1	TRBJ2-7	.	TGTGCCAGCAGTGGCGAGCAGTACTTC	CASSGEQYF
15	.	TRBV7-9	TRBJ2-7	TRBD1	TGTGCCAGCAGCCCCCGGGGACAGGGAGGGTACGAGCAGTACTTC	CASSPRGQGGYEQYF
17	.	TRBV29-1	TRBJ2-1	TRBD2	TGCAGCGTTGAAGGGCTAGCGGGGGGTCCCTCCTACAATGAGCAGTTCTTC	CSVEGLAGGPSYNEQFF
15	few	TRBV7-2	TRBJ2-1	.	TGTGCCAGCAGCTTAGTTGTCGGGATTAACAATGAGCAGTTCTTC	CASSLVVGINNEQFF
17	.	TRBV6-6	TRBJ2-5	.	TGTGCCAGCAGTTACACCGACGTTCTAAAAGCTGAAGAGACCCAGTACTTC	CASSYTDVLKAEETQYF